A single sample is the source of the 16 T cell receptor beta chains below, sequenced in a study of blood T cell repertoires in COVID-19. TCRdb keeps only in-frame clones here, not all; method: immunoSEQ multiplex PCR. The data show over 200,000 clones, roughly 76% seen once. The sample comprised peripheral blood. Receptors were obtained from a human donor in a cohort sampled during active COVID-19.

The chain joins TRBV3-1 (or the pseudogene TRBV3-2) to TRBJ2-7, with a weak D call TRBD2 (6 bases). Per the germline V gene, CDR1 is LGHDT and CDR2 is YNNKEL (reference sequence). V lost 3 bases and J lost 3, with 18 bases in between. CDR3 size: 16 residues. The CDR3 sequence: CASSHGGTPSSYEQYF. The CDR3 DNA is TGTGCCAGCAGCCACGGCGGGACCCCATCCAGCTACGAGCAGTACTTC.

This clone appeared a single time. The chain uses TRBV6-1 and TRBJ1-2; D remains ambiguous. Trimming removed 2 bases from V and 3 bases from J, with 7 bases in between. This CDR3 region has 13 residues. Germline-derived CDR1 and CDR2 are MNHNS and SASEGT. The CDR3 here is CASSEFNYYGYTF. The CDR3 bases are TGTGCCAGCAGTGAATTCAACTACTATGGCTACACCTTC.

This sequence joins TRBV27 and TRBJ1-5; D is ambiguous. The CDR3 extends over 15 amino acids. V was clipped by 2 bases and J by 0 bases, with 8 bases between them. Germline V gene lookup returns CDR1 MNHEY and CDR2 SMNVEV (reference sequence). The CDR3 nucleotides read TGTGCCAGCAGTTTAGCCCGGTATAGCAATCAGCCCCAGCATTTT. This encodes CASSLARYSNQPQHF.

The chain recombines TRBV6-2 or TRBV6-3 with TRBJ2-1; 9 bases line up with TRBD1. This CDR3 is 15 amino acids long. Trimming removed 6 bases from V and 3 bases from J; junction bases left unmatched: 6. Germline CDR1 reads MNHEY; CDR2 reads SVGEGT. Here the CDR3 reads CASSHRDRDYNEQFF. In nucleotides, the CDR3 is TGTGCCAGCAGCCACCGGGACAGGGACTACAATGAGCAGTTCTTC.

The V and J genes are TRBV6-6 and TRBJ2-1; 8 bases match TRBD1. This CDR3 contains 16 residues. The germline V gene has CDR1 MNHNY and CDR2 SVGAGI (reference sequence). Trimming took 4 bases from V and 8 from J; bases not matched to a gene: 13. The DNA of the CDR3 is TGTGCCAGCAGTTTAAGGGGGAGGCCAGGGGGCCATGAGCAGTTCTTC. Amino acid sequence: CASSLRGRPGGHEQFF.

V gene TRBV6-1 combines with J gene TRBJ1-1; possibly TRBD1 for D (6 bases). The germline gives CDR1 MNHNS, CDR2 SASEGT. V lost 3 bases to trimming and J lost 0 bases, with 8 bases between them. The CDR3 runs 14 residues. The CDR3 sequence: CASSDRTVNTEAFF. CDR3 sequence (DNA): TGTGCCAGCAGTGATCGGACAGTGAACACTGAAGCTTTCTTT.

The chain uses TRBV9 and TRBJ2-3, with D maybe TRBD2 (6 bases). In germline, CDR1 is SGDLS, CDR2 YYNGEE. This CDR3 region has 13 residues. The V and J ends lost 6 bases and 2 bases respectively, with 10 bases between them. CDR3 sequence: CASKEGNTDTQYF. CDR3 nucleotides: TGTGCCAGCAAGGAGGGAAACACAGATACGCAGTATTTT.

A single count supports this clone. CDR3: CATSSDHGATGELFF. The CDR3 DNA sequence: TGTGCCACCAGCTCAGATCATGGGGCCACCGGGGAGCTGTTTTTT. The rearrangement uses TRBV15 and TRBJ2-2; a possible D gene is TRBD1 (5 bases). Germline CDR1 is LNHNV and CDR2 is YYDKDF (reference sequence). V was cut by 5 bases and J by 4 bases, with 14 bases left in between. The CDR3 runs 15 residues.

The genes are TRBV24-1 and TRBJ1-1, with TRBD1 matching 7 bases. From germline, CDR1 is KGHDR and CDR2 SFDVKD. Trimming at V came to 1 base and at J to 8 bases, leaving 15 bases not matched to a gene. The CDR3 loop spans 17 amino acids. CDR3 loop: CATSDFPEGAGPDEAFF. The CDR3 region has the DNA TGTGCCACCAGTGATTTTCCTGAGGGGGCAGGGCCCGACGAAGCTTTCTTT.

The gene calls are TRBV28 and TRBJ2-7, with TRBD1 matching over 8 bases. This CDR3 is 15 amino acids long. V lost 2 bases and J lost 2; bases outside the gene matches: 5. Germline CDR1 is MDHEN and CDR2 is SYDVKM. In nucleotides, the CDR3 is TGTGCCAGCAGTTTAGTCGGACAGGGTGCCTACGAGCAGTACTTC. It is translated as CASSLVGQGAYEQYF.

This rearrangement joins TRBV11-2 to TRBJ1-1; D not certain. CDR1 is SGHAT and CDR2 is FQNNGV in the germline V gene. This CDR3 is built from 13 residues. V was clipped by 7 bases and J by 5 bases, with 14 bases between them. The CDR3 DNA sequence: TGTGCCAGCACTACGGGGTGGGGAACTGAAGCTTTCTTT. This gives the protein CASTTGWGTEAFF.

This chain uses TRBV5-1 with TRBJ1-2, with 8 bases identical to TRBD1. The CDR3 covers 14 residues. The germline V gene encodes CDR1 SGHRS and CDR2 YFSETQ. The trim removed 7 bases at V and 4 bases at J, leaving 9 bases unmatched. The chain's CDR3 is CASSQTGDAYGYTF. Here the CDR3 DNA reads TGCGCCAGCTCCCAGACAGGGGATGCCTATGGCTACACCTTC.

This clone has only a few counts. Here the CDR3 reads CASSPQVVGYTF. CDR3 DNA: TGTGCCAGCAGTCCACAGGTCGTGGGCTACACCTTC. This chain links TRBV28 with TRBJ1-2; a weak D match, TRBD1 (5 bases). Between the trimmed V and J ends, which lost 5 bases and 8 bases, there was a span of 12 bases. This CDR3 has 12 amino acids. Germline CDR1 and CDR2: MDHEN and SYDVKM.

V usage is TRBV28 and J usage is TRBJ1-2; the D gene is possibly TRBD1 (6 bases). This CDR3 contains 11 residues. Per the germline V gene, CDR1 is MDHEN and CDR2 is SYDVKM. Trimming took 8 bases from V and 8 from J, leaving 12 bases between them. The CDR3 nucleotides read TGTGCCAGCGCCTTGACAGGCGGCTACACCTTC. Translation gives CASALTGGYTF.

The chain joins TRBV19 to TRBJ2-5, with D unclear. Trimming removed 1 base from V and 5 bases from J, with 11 bases in between. CDR1 is LNHDA and CDR2 is SQIVND in the germline V gene (reference sequence). CDR3 size: 14 residues. This CDR3 is CASSIVSGSETQYF. Here the CDR3 DNA reads TGTGCCAGTAGTATAGTTTCCGGTAGCGAGACCCAGTACTTC.

The genes are TRBV5-1 and TRBJ1-6, with D uncertain. The CDR3 is 15 residues long. Germline assignment: CDR1 SGHRS and CDR2 YFSETQ. Trimming shortened V by 0 bases and J by 5 bases, and 9 bases separated the two germline ends. The CDR3 nucleotides are TGCGCCAGCAGCTTGGTAGACTCTAATAATTCACCCCTCCACTTT. This gives the protein CASSLVDSNNSPLHF.